This is a list of T cell receptor beta chains from one sample in a study of regulatory T cells in long-lasting Graves disease. Using its own MiXCR run on the multiplex PCR reads, TCRdb lists one record per CDR3 protein. Among a few hundred thousand distinct CDR3 sequences listed, about 25% were seen once. This sample comprised peripheral blood mononuclear cells (PBMCs), obtained when the disease was refractory, from a patient treated with antithyroid drugs. These receptors were obtained from a female donor with Graves disease. CDR3s include the opening cysteine and the closing phenylalanine or tryptophan. Each record gives: V gene, J gene, CDR3 protein.

>TRBV5-1|TRBJ1-1
CASSLGNRVLKDTEAFF
>TRBV6-2/TRBV6-3|TRBJ1-4
CASSWRTAEKLFF
>TRBV6-1|TRBJ2-7
CASSNTYYEQYF
>TRBV6-2/TRBV6-3|TRBJ2-7
CASSYSSRSPGQTYEQYF
>TRBV20-1|TRBJ2-7
CSGVDGGGEQYF
>TRBV6-1|TRBJ2-7
CASREGGPVNEQYF
>TRBV27|TRBJ2-5
CASSVGLAQTQYF
>TRBV6-1|TRBJ2-7
CASSASGLLKEQYF
>TRBV7-2|TRBJ2-7
CASSRFYEQYF
>TRBV2|TRBJ2-2
CASSPLELLFF
>TRBV28|TRBJ2-2
CASSPSGGNTGELFF
>TRBV28|TRBJ1-1
CATSAGGNTEAFF
>TRBV2|TRBJ2-2
CASSQTGTIYTGELFF
>TRBV28|TRBJ2-7
CASSQSSVTYEQYF
>TRBV24-1|TRBJ1-2
CATSDTTGGSYGYTF
>TRBV12-3/TRBV12-4|TRBJ1-4
CASSFSWKTNEKLFF
>TRBV7-9|TRBJ1-2
CASSLGNNYGYTF
>TRBV7-6|TRBJ1-1
CASSPTSWGTEAFF
>TRBV20-1|TRBJ2-4
CSARSNRGGASIQYF
>TRBV7-3|TRBJ1-1
CASSSGQNTEAFF
>TRBV12-3/TRBV12-4|TRBJ2-1
CASSNGQPPYNEQFF
>TRBV11-2|TRBJ2-2
CASSFPRSGRVPGELFF
>TRBV20-1|TRBJ1-5
CSANQGLNQPQHF
>TRBV7-2|TRBJ2-7
CASSNLAGSSYEQYF
>TRBV5-1|TRBJ2-7
CASSMGLAGSYEQYF
>TRBV2|TRBJ1-5
CASSEEAGNQPQHF
>TRBV12-3/TRBV12-4|TRBJ2-1
CASSSRGSGSLNEQFF
>TRBV7-8|TRBJ2-6
CASSFRDRFSGANVLTF
>TRBV6-6|TRBJ1-2
CASSYSGGKRSYTF
>TRBV15|TRBJ1-3
CATSRDPALSGNTIYF
>TRBV10-3|TRBJ2-2
CASRTPDDGELCF
>TRBV6-1|TRBJ1-3
CASTLSPGNTIYF
>TRBV6-1|TRBJ2-7
CASNLVPSYEQYF
>TRBV9|TRBJ2-5
CASSAQQETQYF
>TRBV2|TRBJ2-7
CASRRLAAYEQYF
>TRBV12-3/TRBV12-4|TRBJ1-5
CASSWTGGSNQPQHF
>TRBV7-9|TRBJ2-7
CASIRSGRGDEQYF
>TRBV7-9|TRBJ2-5
CASTGSLGTQYF
>TRBV10-3|TRBJ2-7
CAISERLGGANYEQYF
>TRBV7-9|TRBJ1-6
CASSLASADRGLSPLHF